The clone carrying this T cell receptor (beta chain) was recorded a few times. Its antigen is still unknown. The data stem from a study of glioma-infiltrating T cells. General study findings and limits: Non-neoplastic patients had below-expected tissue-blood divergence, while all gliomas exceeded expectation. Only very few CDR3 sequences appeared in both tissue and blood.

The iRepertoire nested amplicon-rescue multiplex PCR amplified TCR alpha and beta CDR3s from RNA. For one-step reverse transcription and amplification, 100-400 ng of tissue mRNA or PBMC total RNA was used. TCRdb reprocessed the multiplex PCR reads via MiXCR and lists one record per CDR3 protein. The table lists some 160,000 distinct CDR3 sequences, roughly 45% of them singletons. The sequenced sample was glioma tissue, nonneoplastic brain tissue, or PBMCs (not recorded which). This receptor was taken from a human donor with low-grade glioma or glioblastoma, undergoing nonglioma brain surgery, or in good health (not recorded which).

The chain's CDR3 is CASSDLLTATMNTEAFF. As DNA, the CDR3 is TGTGCCAGCAGCGATCTCCTGACAGCTACAATGAACACTGAAGCTTTCTTT. The V call is TRBV5-4, the J call TRBJ1-1; maybe TRBD1 (5 bases). The length of the CDR3 is 17 residues. Trimming pared 4 bases from V and 0 bases from J, leaving 19 bases between. Germline V gene data show CDR1 as SGHNT and CDR2 as YYREEE (reference sequence).